The 5 T cell receptor beta chains below were found in one sample sequenced in a study of shared clonotypes between healthy human individuals. Libraries were prepared by immunoSEQ multiplex PCR; TCRdb keeps only in-frame clonotypes and omits some of them. The sample has some 1,600,000 clones; 95% to 99% are singletons. The sample consisted of naive CD4+ T cells sorted from blood. The subset here: CD45RA+ positively selected. These receptors came from a man in his thirties or forties in good health.

The rearrangement links TRBV25-1 to TRBJ2-7; D possibly corresponds to TRBD1 (6 bases). With 6 bases removed from V and 5 bases from J, the gap between germline ends came to 20 bases. The CDR3 is made up of 15 amino acids. The germline V gene has CDR1 MGHDK and CDR2 SYGVNS. CDR3 in amino acids: CASRAGTRSVHEQYF. The DNA of the CDR3 is TGTGCCAGCAGAGCCGGGACAAGGTCTGTCCACGAGCAGTACTTC.

The chain couples TRBV7-6 to TRBJ2-5; the D gene is possibly TRBD1 (5 bases). Germline V CDR1 and CDR2: SGHVS, FNYEAQ. Trimming removed 5 bases from V and 2 bases from J, with 15 bases in between. The CDR3 length is 15 residues. Here the CDR3 DNA reads TGTGCCAGCAGCGCTGGGGCTTTGGGGCAAGAGACCCAGTACTTC. Translating gives CASSAGALGQETQYF.

This clone was observed once. The V gene is TRBV7-2, the J gene TRBJ1-4; D unclear. Germline V gene sequence: CDR1 SGHTA, CDR2 FQGNSA. V was trimmed by 1 base and J by 7 bases, leaving 13 bases between them. The CDR3 is 15 amino acids. The CDR3 protein is CASSLDSGRSEKLFF. The CDR3 bases are TGTGCCAGCAGCTTAGACAGCGGGCGCAGTGAAAAACTGTTTTTT. The full variable domain, its missing parts supplied by reference TRBV7-2 and TRBJ1-4, is GAGVSQSPSNKVTEKGKDVELRCDPISGHTALYWYRQSLGQGLEFLIYFQGNSAPDKSGLPSDRFSAERTGGSVSTLTIQRTQQEDSAVYLCASSLDSGRSEKLFFGSGTQLSVL.

This chain uses TRBV6-6 with TRBJ2-2; D is unresolved. The CDR3 sequence is 13 residues long. Trimming left V 8 bases short and J 6 bases short, with 13 bases between. Germline V gene sequence: CDR1 MNHNY, CDR2 SVGAGI (reference sequence). CDR3 coding DNA: TGTGCCAGCTCTCGGGTAGCATCCGGGGAGCTGTTTTTT. It translates to CASSRVASGELFF.

The chain combines TRBV4-1 with TRBJ2-7; no clear D gene. CDR3 size: 15 residues. Trimming removed 2 bases at V and 2 bases at J, with 13 bases between. Germline CDR1 is MGHRA and CDR2 is YSYEKL. The CDR3 bases are TGCGCCAGCAGCCAAAACGTCGCGGCAACCTACGAGCAGTACTTC. Protein product: CASSQNVAATYEQYF.